This T cell receptor (beta chain) was profiled in a study of blood T cells in healthy people across ages. Whole-study results and caveats: Long-lived and aged donors differed, with more naive CD4+ cells and higher diversity in the long-lived. Observed TCR beta diversity per million T cells went down as age went up. This fall followed a roughly linear course with age.

The CDR3 totals 12 residues. V was trimmed by 5 bases and J by 7 bases, leaving 11 bases between them. As for this clonotype: Its antigen is currently unknown.

Alongside a J-beta primer mix, a sample-barcoded 5' primer served in a second PCR lasting about 7 to 12 cycles. TCRdb re-called the 5' RACE reads with MiXCR, one entry per CDR3 protein. The table has around 1,000,000 distinct CDR3 sequences, less than 25% seen once. The data were also submitted as part of a second study, on T cells of mothers and their children.

This chain connects TRBV12-3 or TRBV12-4 to TRBJ2-5; tentative D call: TRBD1 (5 bases). Sequencing was carried out using blood. The sequence derives from a girl aged 2 to 9 in good health. The CDR3 nucleotides read TGTGCCAGCAGTGAACAGGTCGCGACCCAGTACTTC. Residues: CASSEQVATQYF.